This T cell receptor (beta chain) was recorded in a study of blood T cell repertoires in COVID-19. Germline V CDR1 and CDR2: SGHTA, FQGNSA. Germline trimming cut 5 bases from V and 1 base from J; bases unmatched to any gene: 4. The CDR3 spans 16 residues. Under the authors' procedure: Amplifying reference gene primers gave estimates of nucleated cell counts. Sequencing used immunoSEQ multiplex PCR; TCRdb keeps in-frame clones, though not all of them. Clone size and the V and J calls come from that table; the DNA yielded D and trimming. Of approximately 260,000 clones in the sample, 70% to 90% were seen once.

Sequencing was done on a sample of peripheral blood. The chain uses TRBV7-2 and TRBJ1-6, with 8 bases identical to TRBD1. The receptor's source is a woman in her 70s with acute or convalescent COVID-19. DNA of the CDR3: TGTGCCAGCAGCCCAGGGGGCAGGTCCTATAATTCACCCCTCCACTTT. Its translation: CASSPGGRSYNSPLHF.